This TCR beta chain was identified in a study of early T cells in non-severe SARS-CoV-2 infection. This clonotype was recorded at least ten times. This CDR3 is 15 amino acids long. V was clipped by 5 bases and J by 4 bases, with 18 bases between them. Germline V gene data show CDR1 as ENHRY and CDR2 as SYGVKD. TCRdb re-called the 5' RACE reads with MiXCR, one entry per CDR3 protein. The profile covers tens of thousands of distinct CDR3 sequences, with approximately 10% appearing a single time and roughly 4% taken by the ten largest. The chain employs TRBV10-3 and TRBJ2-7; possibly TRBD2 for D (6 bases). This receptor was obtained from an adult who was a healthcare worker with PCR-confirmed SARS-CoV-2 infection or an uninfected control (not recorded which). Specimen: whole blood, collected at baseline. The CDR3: CAISSNRGAAYEQYF. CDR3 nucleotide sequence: TGTGCCATCAGTTCCAACCGCGGGGCAGCTTACGAGCAGTACTTC.